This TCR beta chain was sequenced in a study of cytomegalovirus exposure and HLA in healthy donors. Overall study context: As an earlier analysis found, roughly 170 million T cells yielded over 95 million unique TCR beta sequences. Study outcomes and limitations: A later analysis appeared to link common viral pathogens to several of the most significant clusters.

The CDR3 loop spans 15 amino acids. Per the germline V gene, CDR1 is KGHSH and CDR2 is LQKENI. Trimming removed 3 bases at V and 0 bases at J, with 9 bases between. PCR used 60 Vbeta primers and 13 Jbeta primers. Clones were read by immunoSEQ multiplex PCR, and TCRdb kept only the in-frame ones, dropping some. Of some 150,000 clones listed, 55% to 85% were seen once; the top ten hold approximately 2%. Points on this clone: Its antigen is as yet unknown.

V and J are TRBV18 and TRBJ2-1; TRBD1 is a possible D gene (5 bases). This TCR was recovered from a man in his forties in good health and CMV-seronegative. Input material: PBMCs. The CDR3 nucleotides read TGTGCCAGCTCACCTGATCAGGGCTCCTACAATGAGCAGTTCTTC. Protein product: CASSPDQGSYNEQFF.